What follows describes a single T cell receptor (beta chain). Its antigen is currently unknown. Germline CDR1 and CDR2: KGHSH and LQKENI. The CDR3 spans 13 residues. Trimming removed 2 bases from V and 6 bases from J; junction bases left unmatched: 3. This record comes from a study of cytomegalovirus exposure and HLA in healthy donors. A multiplex PCR was run with 60 Vbeta primers and 13 Jbeta primers. Assay: immunoSEQ multiplex PCR; the TCRdb copy retains only in-frame clones and omits some. This table has some 120,000 clones, 80% appearing once. Study conclusions and caveats: Some V segments, TRBV6-2 and TRBV6-3 among them, were indistinguishable and were therefore excluded. Through in vitro validation, three CMV-associated chains were shown to be specific for CMV antigens.

The TCR was taken from a man aged 30 to 39 in good health and CMV-seronegative. Sequencing input: PBMCs. The chain carries TRBV18 and TRBJ2-7, with 8 positions matching TRBD2. This chain's CDR3 is CASSPGAGGEQYF. CDR3 nucleotide sequence: TGTGCCAGCTCACCAGGGGCGGGAGGCGAGCAGTACTTC.